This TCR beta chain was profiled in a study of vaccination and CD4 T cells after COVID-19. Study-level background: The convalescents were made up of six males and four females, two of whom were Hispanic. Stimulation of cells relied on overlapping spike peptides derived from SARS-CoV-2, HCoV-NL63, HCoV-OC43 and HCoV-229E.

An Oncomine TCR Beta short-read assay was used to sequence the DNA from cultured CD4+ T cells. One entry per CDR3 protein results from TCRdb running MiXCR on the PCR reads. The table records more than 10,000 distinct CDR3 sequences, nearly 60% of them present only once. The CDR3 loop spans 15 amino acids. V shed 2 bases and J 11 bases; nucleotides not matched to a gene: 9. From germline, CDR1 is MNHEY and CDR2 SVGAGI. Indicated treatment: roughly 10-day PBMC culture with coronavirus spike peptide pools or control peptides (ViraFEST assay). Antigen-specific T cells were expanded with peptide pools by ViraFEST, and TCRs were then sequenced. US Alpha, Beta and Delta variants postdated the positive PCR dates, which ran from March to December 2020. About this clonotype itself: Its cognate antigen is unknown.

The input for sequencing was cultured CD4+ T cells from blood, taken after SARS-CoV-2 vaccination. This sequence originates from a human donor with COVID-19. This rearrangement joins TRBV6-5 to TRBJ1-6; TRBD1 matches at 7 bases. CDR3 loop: CASSYTTGFGPPLHF. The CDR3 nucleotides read TGTGCCAGCAGTTACACGACAGGGTTCGGCCCACCCCTCCACTTT.